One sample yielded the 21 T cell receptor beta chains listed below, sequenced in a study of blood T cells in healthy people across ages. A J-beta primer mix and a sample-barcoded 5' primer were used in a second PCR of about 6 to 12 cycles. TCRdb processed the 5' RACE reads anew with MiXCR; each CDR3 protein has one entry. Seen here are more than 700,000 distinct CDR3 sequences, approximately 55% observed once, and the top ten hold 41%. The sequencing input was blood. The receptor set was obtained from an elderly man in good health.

CDR3 sequence: CSVVGLALHRYAYF. The CDR3, as DNA: TGCAGCGTTGTAGGCCTGGCGCTGCACAGATACGCGTATTTT. This chain connects TRBV29-1 to TRBJ2-3, with D unclear. V dropped 4 bases and J dropped 14 bases, with 25 bases sitting between them. In germline, CDR1 is SQVTM, CDR2 ANQGSEA. The CDR3 is 14 residues long.

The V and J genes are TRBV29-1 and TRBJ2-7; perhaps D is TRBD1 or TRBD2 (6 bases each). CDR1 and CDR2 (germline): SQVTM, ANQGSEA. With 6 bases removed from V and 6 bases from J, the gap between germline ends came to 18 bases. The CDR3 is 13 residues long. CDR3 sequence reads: CSVGQLGGGEQYF. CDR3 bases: TGCAGCGTGGGTCAATTGGGGGGCGGCGAGCAGTACTTC.

The CDR3 protein is CASSQKGRLHYEQYF. In DNA, the CDR3 is TGTGCCAGCAGCCAAAAAGGGAGATTACACTACGAGCAGTACTTC. The rearrangement links TRBV3-1 to TRBJ2-4; TRBD2 might be the D (5 bases). The DNA end lines up better with TRBJ2-7; the J call may be wrong. Germline V gene sequence: CDR1 LGHDT, CDR2 YNNKEL (reference sequence). The CDR3 consists of 15 residues.

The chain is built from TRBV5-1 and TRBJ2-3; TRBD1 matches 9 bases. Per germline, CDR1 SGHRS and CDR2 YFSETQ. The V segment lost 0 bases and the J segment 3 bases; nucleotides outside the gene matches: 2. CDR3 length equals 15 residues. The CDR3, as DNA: TGCGCCAGCAGCTTGGACGGACAGGGGACAGATACGCAGTATTTT. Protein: CASSLDGQGTDTQYF.

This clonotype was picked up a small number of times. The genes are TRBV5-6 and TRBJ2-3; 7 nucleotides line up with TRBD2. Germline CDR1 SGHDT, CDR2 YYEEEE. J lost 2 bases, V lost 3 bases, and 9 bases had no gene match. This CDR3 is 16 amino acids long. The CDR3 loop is CASSSFLAGVTDTQYF. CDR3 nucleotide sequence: TGTGCCAGCAGCTCCTTCCTGGCGGGGGTCACAGATACGCAGTATTTT.

Here the CDR3 reads CSVGQGGALYEQYF. The CDR3 DNA reads TGCAGCGTGGGACAGGGGGGAGCCTTATACGAGCAGTACTTC. The rearrangement links TRBV29-1 to TRBJ2-7, with 11 bases lining up with TRBD1. V gave up 6 bases and J gave up 4 bases; unmatched junction bases: 8. Germline V gene data show CDR1 as SQVTM and CDR2 as ANQGSEA. CDR3 length: 14 amino acids.

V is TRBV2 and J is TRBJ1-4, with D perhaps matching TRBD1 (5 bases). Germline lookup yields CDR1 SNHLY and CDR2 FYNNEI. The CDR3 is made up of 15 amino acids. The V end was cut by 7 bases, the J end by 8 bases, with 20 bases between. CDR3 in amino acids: CASTEPGQGYEKLFF. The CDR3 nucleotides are TGTGCCAGCACCGAACCCGGTCAGGGTTACGAAAAACTGTTTTTT.

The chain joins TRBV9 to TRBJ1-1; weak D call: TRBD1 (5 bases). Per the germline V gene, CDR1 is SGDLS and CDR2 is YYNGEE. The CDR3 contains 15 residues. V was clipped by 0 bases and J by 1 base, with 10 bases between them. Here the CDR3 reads CASSVEGLTNTEAFF. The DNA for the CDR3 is TGTGCCAGCAGCGTAGAGGGACTAACGAACACTGAAGCTTTCTTT.

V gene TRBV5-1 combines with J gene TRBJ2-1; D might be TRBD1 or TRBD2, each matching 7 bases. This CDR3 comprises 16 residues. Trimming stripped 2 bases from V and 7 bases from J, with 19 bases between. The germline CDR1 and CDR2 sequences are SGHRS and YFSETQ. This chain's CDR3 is CASSLPTGTRGNEQFF. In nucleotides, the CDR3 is TGCGCCAGCAGCTTACCGACAGGGACGCGGGGGAATGAGCAGTTCTTC.

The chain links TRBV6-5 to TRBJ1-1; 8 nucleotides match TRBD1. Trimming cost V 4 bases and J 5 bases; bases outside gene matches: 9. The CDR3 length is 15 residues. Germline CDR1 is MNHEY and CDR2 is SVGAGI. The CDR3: CASSSPGQGRTEAFF. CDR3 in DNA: TGTGCCAGCAGTTCCCCAGGACAGGGTAGGACTGAAGCTTTCTTT.

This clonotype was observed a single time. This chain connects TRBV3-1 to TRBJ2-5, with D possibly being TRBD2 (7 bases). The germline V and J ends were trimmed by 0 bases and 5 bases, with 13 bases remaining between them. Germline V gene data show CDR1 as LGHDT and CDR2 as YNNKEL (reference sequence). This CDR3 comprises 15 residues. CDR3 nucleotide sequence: TGTGCCAGCAGCCAAGATGCGGGGGCTATGGAGACCCAGTACTTC. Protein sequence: CASSQDAGAMETQYF.

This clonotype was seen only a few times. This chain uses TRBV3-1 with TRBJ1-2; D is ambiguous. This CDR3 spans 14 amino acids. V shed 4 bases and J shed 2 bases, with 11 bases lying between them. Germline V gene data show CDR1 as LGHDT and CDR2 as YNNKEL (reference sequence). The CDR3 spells CASSPSAGNYGYTF. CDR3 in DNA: TGTGCCAGCAGCCCTTCTGCGGGAAACTATGGCTACACCTTC.

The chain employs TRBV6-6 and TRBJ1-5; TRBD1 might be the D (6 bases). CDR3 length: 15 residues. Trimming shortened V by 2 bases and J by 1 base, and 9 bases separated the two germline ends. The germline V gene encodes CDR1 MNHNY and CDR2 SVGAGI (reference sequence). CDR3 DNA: TGTGCCAGCAGTTACCGGGGGGCAAGCAATCAGCCCCAGCATTTT. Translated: CASSYRGASNQPQHF.

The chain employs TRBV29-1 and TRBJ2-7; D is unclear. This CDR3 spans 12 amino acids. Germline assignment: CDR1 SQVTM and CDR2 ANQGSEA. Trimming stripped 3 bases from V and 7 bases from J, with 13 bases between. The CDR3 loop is CSVEAKNNEQYF. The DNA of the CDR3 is TGCAGCGTTGAGGCTAAGAATAATGAGCAGTACTTC.

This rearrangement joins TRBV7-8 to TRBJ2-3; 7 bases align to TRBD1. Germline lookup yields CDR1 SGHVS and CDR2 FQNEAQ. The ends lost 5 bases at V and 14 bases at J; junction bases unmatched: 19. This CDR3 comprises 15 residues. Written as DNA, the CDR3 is TGTGCCAGCAGCCTTGGGACAGATCAGCACAGATACGCGTATTTT. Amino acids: CASSLGTDQHRYAYF. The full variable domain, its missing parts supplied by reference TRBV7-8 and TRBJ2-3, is GAGVSQSPRYKVAKRGQDVALRCDPISGHVSLFWYQQALGQGPEFLTYFQNEAQLDKSGLPSDRFFAERPEGSVSTLKIQRTQQEDSAVYLCASSLGTDQHRYAYFGPGTRLTVL.

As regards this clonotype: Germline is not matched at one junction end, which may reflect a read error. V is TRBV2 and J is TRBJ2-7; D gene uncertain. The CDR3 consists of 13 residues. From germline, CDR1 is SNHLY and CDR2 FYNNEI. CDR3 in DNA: TGTGCCAGCGCCCGGGCCCTCTCCCACGAGCAGTACTTC. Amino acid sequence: CASARALSHEQYF. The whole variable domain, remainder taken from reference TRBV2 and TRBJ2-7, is EPEVTQTPSHQVTQMGQEVILRCVPISNHLYFYWYRQILGQKVEFLVSFYNNEISEKSEIFDDQFSVERPDGSNFTLKIRSTKLEDSAMYFCASARALSHEQYFGPGTRLTVT.

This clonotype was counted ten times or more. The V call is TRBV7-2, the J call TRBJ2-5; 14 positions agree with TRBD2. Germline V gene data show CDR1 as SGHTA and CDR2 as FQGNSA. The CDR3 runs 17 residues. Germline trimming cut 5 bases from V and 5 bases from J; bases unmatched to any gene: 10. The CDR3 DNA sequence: TGTGCCAGCAGCCTCGGGACTAGCGGGAGAATTGCGGAGACCCAGTACTTC. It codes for CASSLGTSGRIAETQYF.

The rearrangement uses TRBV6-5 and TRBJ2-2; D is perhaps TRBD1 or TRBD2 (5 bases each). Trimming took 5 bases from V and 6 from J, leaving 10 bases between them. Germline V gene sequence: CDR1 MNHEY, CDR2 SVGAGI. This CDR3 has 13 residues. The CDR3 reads CASSERGPGELFF. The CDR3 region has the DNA TGTGCCAGCAGTGAACGGGGCCCCGGGGAGCTGTTTTTT.

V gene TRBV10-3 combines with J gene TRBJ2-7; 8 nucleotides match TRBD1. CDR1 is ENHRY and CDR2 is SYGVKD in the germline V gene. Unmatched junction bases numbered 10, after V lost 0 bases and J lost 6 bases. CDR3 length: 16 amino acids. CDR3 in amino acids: CAISESRTGLVREQYF. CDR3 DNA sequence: TGTGCCATCAGTGAGTCGCGGACAGGGTTGGTTCGCGAGCAGTACTTC.

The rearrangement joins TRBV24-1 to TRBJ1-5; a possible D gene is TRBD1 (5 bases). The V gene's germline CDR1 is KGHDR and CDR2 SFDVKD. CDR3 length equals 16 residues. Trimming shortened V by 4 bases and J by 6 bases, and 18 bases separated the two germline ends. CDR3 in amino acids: CATSDAHGGPGQPQHF. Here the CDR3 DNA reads TGTGCCACCAGTGACGCCCACGGGGGTCCGGGTCAGCCCCAGCATTTT.

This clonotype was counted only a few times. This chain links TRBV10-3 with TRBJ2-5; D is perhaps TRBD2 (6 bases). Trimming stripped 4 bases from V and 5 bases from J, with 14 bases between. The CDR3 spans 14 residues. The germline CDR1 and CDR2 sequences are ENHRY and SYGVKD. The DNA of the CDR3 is TGTGCCATCAGTGCGCCCGGGAGTCGCGAGACCCAGTACTTC. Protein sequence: CAISAPGSRETQYF.